This T cell receptor (beta chain) stems from a study of PD-1 blockade in classical Hodgkin lymphoma. Time point given: newly diagnosed, previously untreated cHL patient sample. Comparison used PBMCs from newly diagnosed, untreated classical Hodgkin lymphoma. A word on this clone: No antigen is known for it.

Clones were read by immunoSEQ multiplex PCR, and TCRdb kept only the in-frame ones, dropping some. Among about 21,000 clones listed, approximately 94% were seen once. Study results and limitations: Still unresolved is the cause of the repertoire differences, which may be disease activity or prior therapy. Baseline TCR diversity was reportedly lower in newly diagnosed patients than healthy donors.

This CDR3 has 13 residues. Looked up from germline, CDR1 is MNHEY and CDR2 is SVGAGI. The V end lost 8 bases, the J end lost 1 base, and 10 bases lay between the germline ends. This TCR derives from a human donor with classical Hodgkin lymphoma. Sequenced material: peripheral blood mononuclear cells (PBMCs). V and J are TRBV6-5 and TRBJ2-3; D uncertain. CDR3 in DNA: TGTGCCAGCGGGGTGTGGGGCACAGATACGCAGTATTTT. This sequence encodes CASGVWGTDTQYF.